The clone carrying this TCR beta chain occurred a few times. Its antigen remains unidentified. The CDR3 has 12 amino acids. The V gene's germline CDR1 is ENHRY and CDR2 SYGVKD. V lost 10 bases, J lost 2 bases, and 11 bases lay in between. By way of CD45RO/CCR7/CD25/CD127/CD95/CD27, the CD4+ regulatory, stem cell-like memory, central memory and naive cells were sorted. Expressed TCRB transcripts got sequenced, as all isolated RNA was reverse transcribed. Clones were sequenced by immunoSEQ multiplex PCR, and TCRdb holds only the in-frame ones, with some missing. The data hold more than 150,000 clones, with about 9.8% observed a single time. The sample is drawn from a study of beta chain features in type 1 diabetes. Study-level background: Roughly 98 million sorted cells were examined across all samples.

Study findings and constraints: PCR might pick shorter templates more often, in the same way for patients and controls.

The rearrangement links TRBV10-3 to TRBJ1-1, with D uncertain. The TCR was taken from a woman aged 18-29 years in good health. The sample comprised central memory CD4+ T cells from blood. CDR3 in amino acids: CATWAPNTEAFF. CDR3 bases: TGTGCCACCTGGGCCCCCAACACTGAAGCTTTCTTT.